A selection of T cell receptor beta chains follows, all from one sample in a study of patients and donors after allogeneic stem cell transplantation. MiXCR, run by TCRdb on the RT-PCR reads, gives a single entry per CDR3 protein. The sample holds roughly 150,000 distinct CDR3 sequences, approximately 24% seen once. Specimen: blood, either unsorted or a sorted T cell fraction (not recorded which). Receptors were obtained from a human donor who was either an allogeneic HSCT recipient or a stem cell or donor lymphocyte infusion donor (not recorded which). It is not recorded whose cells these are; they may come from a transplant donor. The CDR3 runs from the conserved cysteine through the conserved F or W. D genes are given only for firm matches. Only part of the rows carry a size: once, few, many, or a class if the clone is expanded.

few	TRBV15	TRBJ2-5	NA	TGTGCCACCAGCAGAACAAGGGAAGAGACCCAGTACTTC	CATSRTREETQYF
few	TRBV10-3	TRBJ1-1	NA	TGTGCCATCAGGGCCCAGAACACTGAAGCTTTCTTT	CAIRAQNTEAFF
NA	TRBV24-1	TRBJ2-1	NA	TGTGCCACCAGTGATCCTCGATTTGGGAGTCTGAGTGAGCAGTTCTTC	CATSDPRFGSLSEQFF
NA	TRBV20-1	TRBJ1-2	NA	TGCAGTGCTCCTTCGTATGTGAACTATGGCTACACCTTC	CSAPSYVNYGYTF
NA	TRBV20-1	TRBJ2-7	NA	TGCAGTGCTAGAGTGGCCGCAGACGAGCAGTACTTC	CSARVAADEQYF
NA	TRBV5-1	TRBJ2-5	NA	TGCGCCAGCAGCTTGGGGGCCCGAGGGGCGGAGGAGACCCAGTACTTC	CASSLGARGAEETQYF
few	TRBV5-6	TRBJ2-7	NA	TGTGCCAGCAGCTACACTTCCGAGCAGTACTTC	CASSYTSEQYF
few	TRBV12-3/TRBV12-4	TRBJ2-7	TRBD1	TGTGCCAGCAGTGAGGGGACAGGGGATTACGAGCAGTACTTC	CASSEGTGDYEQYF
few	TRBV20-1	TRBJ2-1	TRBD2	TGCAGTGCTAGAGATATACTAGCGGACAACAATGAGCAGTTCTTC	CSARDILADNNEQFF
NA	TRBV25-1	TRBJ1-1	NA	TGTGCCAGCAGTGGGGGGGTTCGGACAGAACACACTGAAGCTTTCTTT	CASSGGVRTEHTEAFF
NA	TRBV11-2	TRBJ2-1	TRBD2	TGTGCCAGCAGCTTACCCATAATCCGGGACTACTACAATGTGCAGTTCTTC	CASSLPIIRDYYNVQFF
NA	TRBV7-8	TRBJ1-1	TRBD1	TGTGCCAGCAGCTCGCAATTTACAGGGGACACTGAAGCTTTCTTT	CASSSQFTGDTEAFF
NA	TRBV5-6	TRBJ2-4	NA	TGTGCCAGCAGCTTGGGTTGGGAAAGCATTCAGTACTTC	CASSLGWESIQYF
few	TRBV4-1	TRBJ2-1	NA	TGCGCCAGCAGCCTTTTTAGCTCAGCCAATGAGCAGTTCTTC	CASSLFSSANEQFF
NA	TRBV27	TRBJ2-7	NA	TGTGCCAGCAGTTTCAGCGGCAGGACCTACGAGCAGTACTTC	CASSFSGRTYEQYF
NA	TRBV15	TRBJ1-6	NA	TGTGCCACCAGCAGAGCAGACAGCTTCTATAATTCACCCCTCCACTTT	CATSRADSFYNSPLHF
few	TRBV15	TRBJ1-6	TRBD1	TGTGCCACCAGCACTACAGGGGGCCTTTCACCCCTCCACTTT	CATSTTGGLSPLHF
NA	TRBV27	TRBJ1-6	NA	TGTGCCAGCAGTTTAGTTCTTATGGATTCACCCCTCCACTTT	CASSLVLMDSPLHF
NA	TRBV20-1	TRBJ2-7	TRBD2	TGCAGTGCTTGGCTAGCGGGGAGATACGAGCAGTACTTC	CSAWLAGRYEQYF
NA	TRBV29-1	TRBJ2-3	NA	TGCAGCGAAGGGGATCCGGGAGATACGCAGTATTTT	CSEGDPGDTQYF